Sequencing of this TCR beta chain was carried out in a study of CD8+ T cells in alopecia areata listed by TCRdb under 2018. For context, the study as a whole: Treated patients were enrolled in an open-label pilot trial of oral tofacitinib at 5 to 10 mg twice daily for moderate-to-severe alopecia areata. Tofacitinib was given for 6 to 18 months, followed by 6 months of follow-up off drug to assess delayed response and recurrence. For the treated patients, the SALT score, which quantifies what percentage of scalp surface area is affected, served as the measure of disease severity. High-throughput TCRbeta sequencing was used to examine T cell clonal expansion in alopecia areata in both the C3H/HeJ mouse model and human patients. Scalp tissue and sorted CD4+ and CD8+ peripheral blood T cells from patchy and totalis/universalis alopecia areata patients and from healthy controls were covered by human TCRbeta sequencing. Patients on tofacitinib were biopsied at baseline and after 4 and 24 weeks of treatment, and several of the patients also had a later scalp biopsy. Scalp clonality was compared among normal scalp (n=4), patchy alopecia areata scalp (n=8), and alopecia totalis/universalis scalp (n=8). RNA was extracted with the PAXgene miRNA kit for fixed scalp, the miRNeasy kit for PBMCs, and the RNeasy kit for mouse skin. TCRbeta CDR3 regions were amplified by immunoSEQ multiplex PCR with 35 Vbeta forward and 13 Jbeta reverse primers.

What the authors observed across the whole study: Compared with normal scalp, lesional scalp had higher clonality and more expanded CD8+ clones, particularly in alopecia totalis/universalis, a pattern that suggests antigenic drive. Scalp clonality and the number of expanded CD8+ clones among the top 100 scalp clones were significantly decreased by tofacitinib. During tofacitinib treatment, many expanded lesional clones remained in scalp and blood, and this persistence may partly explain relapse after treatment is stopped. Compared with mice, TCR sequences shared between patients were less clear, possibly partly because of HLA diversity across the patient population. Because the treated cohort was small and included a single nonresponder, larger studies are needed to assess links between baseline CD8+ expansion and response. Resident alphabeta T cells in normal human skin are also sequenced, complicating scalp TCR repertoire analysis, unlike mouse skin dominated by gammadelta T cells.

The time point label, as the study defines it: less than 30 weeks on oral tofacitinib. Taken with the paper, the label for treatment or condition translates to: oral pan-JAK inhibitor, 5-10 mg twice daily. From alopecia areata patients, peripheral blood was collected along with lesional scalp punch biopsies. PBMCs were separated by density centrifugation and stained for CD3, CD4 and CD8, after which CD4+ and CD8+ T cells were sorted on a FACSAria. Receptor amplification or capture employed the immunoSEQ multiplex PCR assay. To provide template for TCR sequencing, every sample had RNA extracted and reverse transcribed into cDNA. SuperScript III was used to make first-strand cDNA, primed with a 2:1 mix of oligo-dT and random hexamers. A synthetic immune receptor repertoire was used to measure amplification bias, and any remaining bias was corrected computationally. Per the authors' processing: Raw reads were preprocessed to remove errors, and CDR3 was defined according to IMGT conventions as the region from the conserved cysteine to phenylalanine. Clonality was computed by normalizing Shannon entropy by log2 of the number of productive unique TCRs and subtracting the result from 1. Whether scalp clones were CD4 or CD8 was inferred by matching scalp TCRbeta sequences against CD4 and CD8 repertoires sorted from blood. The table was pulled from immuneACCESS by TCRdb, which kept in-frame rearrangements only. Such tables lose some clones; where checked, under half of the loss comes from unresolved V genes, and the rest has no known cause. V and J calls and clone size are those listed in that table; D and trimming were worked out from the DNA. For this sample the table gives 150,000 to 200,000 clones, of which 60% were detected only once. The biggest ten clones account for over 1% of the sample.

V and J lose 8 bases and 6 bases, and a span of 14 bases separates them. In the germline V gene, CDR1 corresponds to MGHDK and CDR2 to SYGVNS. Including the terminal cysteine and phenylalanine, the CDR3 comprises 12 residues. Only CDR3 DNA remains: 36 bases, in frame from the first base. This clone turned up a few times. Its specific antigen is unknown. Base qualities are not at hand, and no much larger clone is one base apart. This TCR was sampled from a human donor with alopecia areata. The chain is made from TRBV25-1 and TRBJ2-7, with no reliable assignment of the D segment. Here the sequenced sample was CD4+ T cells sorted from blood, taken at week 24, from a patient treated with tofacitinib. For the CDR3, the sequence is CASGNPASEQYF. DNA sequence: TGTGCCAGCGGAAACCCCGCCAGCGAGCAGTACTTC.